This paragraph covers one T cell receptor beta chain sequence. Method: immunoSEQ multiplex PCR; TCRdb's copy keeps in-frame clones and lacks some. The sample consists of some 130,000 clones, 90% of them appearing once. The germline gives CDR1 KGHSH, CDR2 LQKENI. The V gene end was trimmed by 3 bases and the J gene end by 10 bases; junction bases not matched to a gene: 12. The CDR3 sequence is 16 residues long. The data originate from a study of control samples from healthy donors and cancer patients. The sequence came from a man aged 35-49 years in good health. Sequencing was carried out using blood. The rearrangement uses TRBV18 and TRBJ1-6, with 7 bases fitting TRBD1. The CDR3 loop is CASSPLHTGVESPLHF. CDR3 coding DNA: TGTGCCAGCTCACCCCTCCATACAGGGGTTGAATCACCCCTCCACTTT.